A selection of T cell receptor beta chains follows, all from one sample in a study of early T cells in non-severe SARS-CoV-2 infection. TCRdb analysed the 5' RACE reads with MiXCR anew, one entry per CDR3 protein. Found here are tens of thousands of distinct CDR3 sequences, roughly an eighth of them singletons; the top ten hold around 3.5%. Sequencing used whole blood. The receptors stem from an adult who was a healthcare worker with PCR-confirmed SARS-CoV-2 infection or an uninfected control (not recorded which). Both conserved end residues are part of each CDR3. A D gene is named only where the DNA matches it firmly. Where a row states a size, it is once, few, many or the class of an expanded clone; other rows omit it.

CASSPGTTRAQETQYF	TGTGCCAGCAGCCCCGGGACTACTAGGGCCCAAGAGACCCAGTACTTC	few	TRBV7-2	TRBD2	TRBJ2-5
CSARPLVDRTDTQYF	TGCAGTGCCCGCCCTCTTGTCGACCGTACAGATACGCAGTATTTT	few	TRBV20-1	.	TRBJ2-3
CSAGSDWTEAFF	TGCAGCGCCGGGTCGGACTGGACTGAAGCTTTCTTT	.	TRBV29-1	.	TRBJ1-1
CASAPSRSNSPLHF	TGTGCCAGCGCCCCGTCCAGAAGTAATTCACCCCTCCACTTT	many	TRBV2	.	TRBJ1-6
CASSAYNEQFF	TGTGCCAGCAGCGCTTACAATGAGCAGTTCTTC	few	TRBV11-1	.	TRBJ2-1
CASSVGGSTYEQYF	TGTGCCAGCAGCGTAGGGGGTTCCACCTACGAGCAGTACTTC	many	TRBV9	.	TRBJ2-7
CASSLDLRSGELFF	TGTGCCAGCAGCCTTGATCTTAGGTCCGGGGAGCTGTTTTTT	many	TRBV9	.	TRBJ2-2
CASSTQRVGEQYF	TGTGCCAGCAGCACCCAGCGGGTCGGCGAGCAGTACTTC	.	TRBV7-8	.	TRBJ2-7
CASSQLTGGNNEQFF	TGCGCCAGCAGCCAGCTGACAGGGGGAAACAATGAGCAGTTCTTC	.	TRBV4-1	TRBD1	TRBJ2-1
CSSYSSGANVLTF	TGCAGCTCGTACAGTTCTGGGGCCAACGTCCTGACTTTC	many	TRBV29-1	.	TRBJ2-6